This T cell receptor (beta chain) was recorded in a study of T cell repertoires in cytomegalovirus infection. Study information: Through public TCR beta signatures, both CMV infection and matching HLA type were indicated. Study-level findings and limits: Dominant in the ex vivo response were TCR beta clonotypes restricted by HLA-C and specific for CMV. Individuals carrying CMV plus the relevant HLA were identified by cumulative frequency of public TCR beta families.

TCRdb re-analysed the reads in MiXCR, keeping a single row per CDR3 protein. The sample lists roughly 220,000 distinct CDR3 sequences; 35% to 40% were seen once. On this clonotype itself: Its antigen is not known.

The trim removed 4 bases at V and 2 bases at J, leaving 7 bases unmatched. CDR1 SGHRS and CDR2 YFSETQ come from the germline V gene. The CDR3 loop spans 15 amino acids. This receptor was taken from a human donor in good health (CMV status not recorded). Some clones in this sample may be carry-over from other donors' samples. The starting material was CD8+ T cells from cultured PBMCs, obtained from culture after CMV antigen stimulation. This chain links TRBV5-1 with TRBJ2-3; TRBD1 aligns across 7 bases. The CDR3 bases are TGCGCCAGCAGCCCGGGACAGACATACACAGATACGCAGTATTTT. Amino acids: CASSPGQTYTDTQYF.